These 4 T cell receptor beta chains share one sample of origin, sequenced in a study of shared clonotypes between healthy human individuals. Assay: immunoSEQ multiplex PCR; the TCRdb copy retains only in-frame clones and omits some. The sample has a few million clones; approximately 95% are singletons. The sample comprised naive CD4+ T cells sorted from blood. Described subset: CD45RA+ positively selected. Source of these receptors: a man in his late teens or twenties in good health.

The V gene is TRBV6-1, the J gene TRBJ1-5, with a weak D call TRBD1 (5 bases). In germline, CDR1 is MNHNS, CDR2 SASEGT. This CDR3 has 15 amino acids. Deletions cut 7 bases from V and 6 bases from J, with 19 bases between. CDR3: CASNYRGDMGQPQHF. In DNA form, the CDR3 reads TGTGCCAGCAACTACCGGGGGGATATGGGTCAGCCCCAGCATTTT.

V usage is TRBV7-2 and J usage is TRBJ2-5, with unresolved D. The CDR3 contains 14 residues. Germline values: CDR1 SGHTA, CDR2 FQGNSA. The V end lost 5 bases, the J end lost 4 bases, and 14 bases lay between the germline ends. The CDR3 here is CASSPTRKLETQYF. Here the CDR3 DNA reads TGTGCCAGCAGCCCCACCCGGAAGCTAGAGACCCAGTACTTC.

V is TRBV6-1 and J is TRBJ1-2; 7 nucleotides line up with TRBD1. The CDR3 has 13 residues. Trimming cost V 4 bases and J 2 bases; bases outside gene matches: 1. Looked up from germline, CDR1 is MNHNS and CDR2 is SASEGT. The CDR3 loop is CASSAGQNYGYTF. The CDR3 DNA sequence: TGTGCCAGCAGTGCGGGACAGAACTATGGCTACACCTTC.

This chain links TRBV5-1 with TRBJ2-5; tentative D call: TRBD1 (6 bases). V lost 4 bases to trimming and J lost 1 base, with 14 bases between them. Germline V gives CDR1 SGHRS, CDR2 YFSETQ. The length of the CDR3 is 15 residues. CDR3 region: CASSPHGDTQETQYF. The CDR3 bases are TGCGCCAGCAGCCCCCATGGGGACACCCAAGAGACCCAGTACTTC. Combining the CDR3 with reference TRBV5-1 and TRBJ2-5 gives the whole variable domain KAGVTQTPRYLIKTRGQQVTLSCSPISGHRSVSWYQQTPGQGLQFLFEYFSETQRNKGNFPGRFSGRQFSNSRSEMNVSTLELGDSALYLCASSPHGDTQETQYFGPGTRLLVL.